The rows below give T cell receptor beta chains drawn from one sample of a study of CD8+CD57+ T cells in acquired aplastic anemia. One entry per CDR3 protein results from TCRdb running MiXCR on the reads. The sample lists over 150,000 distinct CDR3 sequences, around 63% occurring once. The specimen sequenced was sorted CD4+, CD8+, or CD8+CD57+ T cells (not recorded which) from PBMCs. These receptors all stem from a human donor with aplastic anemia. Each CDR3 is given with its conserved first and last residue. D genes are given only for firm matches. The size of a clone is reported for some rows only, either as once, few or many, or as a class for expanded clones.

abundance: .
j_gene: TRBJ2-7
d_gene: TRBD1
v_gene: TRBV12-3/TRBV12-4
CDR3aa: CASSSTGTGDYEQYF
CDR3nt: TGTGCCAGCAGTTCTACCGGGACAGGGGACTACGAGCAGTACTTC

abundance: few
j_gene: TRBJ1-5
d_gene: TRBD1
v_gene: TRBV15
CDR3aa: CATSRRGTVLLEPQHF
CDR3nt: TGTGCCACCAGCAGGAGAGGGACAGTCCTGTTAGAGCCCCAGCATTTT

abundance: few
j_gene: TRBJ1-1
d_gene: .
v_gene: TRBV7-6
CDR3aa: CASSLATVGDTEAFF
CDR3nt: TGTGCCAGCAGCTTAGCGACGGTAGGGGACACTGAAGCTTTCTTT

abundance: few
j_gene: TRBJ1-6
d_gene: TRBD1
v_gene: TRBV7-2
CDR3aa: CASSYADRDYNSPLHF
CDR3nt: TGTGCCAGCAGCTACGCGGACAGGGACTATAATTCACCCCTCCACTTT

abundance: many
j_gene: TRBJ2-7
d_gene: TRBD2
v_gene: TRBV20-1
CDR3aa: CSARDRLAGVYEQYF
CDR3nt: TGCAGTGCTAGAGACCGACTAGCGGGAGTTTACGAGCAGTACTTC

abundance: .
j_gene: TRBJ2-7
d_gene: .
v_gene: TRBV19
CDR3aa: CASRKDEAYEQYF
CDR3nt: TGTGCCAGTAGGAAGGACGAAGCCTACGAGCAGTACTTC

abundance: .
j_gene: TRBJ2-7
d_gene: .
v_gene: TRBV2
CDR3aa: CASHHLGAESYEQYF
CDR3nt: TGTGCCAGCCACCACCTGGGGGCGGAGTCCTACGAGCAGTACTTC

abundance: many
j_gene: TRBJ1-4
d_gene: .
v_gene: TRBV4-1
CDR3aa: CASSQDWGAEKLFF
CDR3nt: TGCGCCAGCAGCCAAGATTGGGGCGCCGAAAAACTGTTTTTT

abundance: .
j_gene: TRBJ1-2
d_gene: .
v_gene: TRBV24-1
CDR3aa: CATSDSRTERNGYTF
CDR3nt: TGTGCCACCAGTGATTCACGGACGGAAAGAAATGGCTACACCTTC

abundance: .
j_gene: TRBJ2-7
d_gene: TRBD1
v_gene: TRBV5-1
CDR3aa: CASSSPPDRVHEQYF
CDR3nt: TGCGCCAGCAGTTCCCCTCCGGACAGGGTACACGAGCAGTACTTC

abundance: .
j_gene: TRBJ2-1
d_gene: TRBD2
v_gene: TRBV10-2
CDR3aa: CATSGGSARFF
CDR3nt: TGCGCCACCAGTGGCGGGAGTGCTCGGTTCTTC

abundance: .
j_gene: TRBJ2-1
d_gene: .
v_gene: TRBV7-8
CDR3aa: CASSIPPTDPNEQFF
CDR3nt: TGTGCCAGCAGCATACCCCCGACAGACCCCAATGAGCAGTTCTTC

abundance: .
j_gene: TRBJ1-6
d_gene: TRBD1
v_gene: TRBV10-2
CDR3aa: CASSDGGQGYSPLHF
CDR3nt: TGCGCCAGCAGTGACGGGGGACAGGGGTACTCACCCCTCCACTTT

abundance: many
j_gene: TRBJ1-1
d_gene: .
v_gene: TRBV5-1
CDR3aa: CASSLDFSPNTEAFF
CDR3nt: TGCGCCAGCAGCTTGGACTTCTCTCCGAACACTGAAGCTTTCTTT

abundance: few
j_gene: TRBJ1-6
d_gene: TRBD1
v_gene: TRBV25-1
CDR3aa: CASTLGQGNSPLHF
CDR3nt: TGTGCCAGCACTCTTGGACAGGGGAATTCACCCCTCCACTTT

abundance: many
j_gene: TRBJ2-7
d_gene: .
v_gene: TRBV6-1
CDR3aa: CASSEYQGYEQYF
CDR3nt: TGTGCCAGCAGTGAATATCAGGGCTACGAGCAGTACTTC

abundance: .
j_gene: TRBJ1-2
d_gene: TRBD1
v_gene: TRBV7-6
CDR3aa: CASGSTGGNGYTF
CDR3nt: TGTGCCAGCGGGTCGACAGGGGGAAACGGCTACACCTTC